The rows below give T cell receptor beta chains drawn from one sample of a study of identical twins. Each CDR3 protein is one row after TCRdb ran MiXCR on the 5' RACE reads. The sample yields roughly 1.6 million distinct CDR3 sequences, 32% seen once. The sample taken for sequencing was cord blood. The receptor set was obtained from a newborn girl in good health. Each CDR3 is given with its conserved first and last residue. The D gene is left open where the match is weak. Some rows mark clone size as missing; the rest say once, few, many or name a class of expanded clone.

>NA|TRBD2|TRBV7-2|TRBJ2-7
TGTGCCAGCAGCTTGGTTGCTAGCGGAGCTAATTCCTACGTGCAGTACTTC
CASSLVASGANSYVQYF
>few|TRBD2|TRBV7-9|TRBJ2-3
TGTGCCAGCAGCTTAGGGTCTAGCGGGGCCACAGATACGCAGTATTTT
CASSLGSSGATDTQYF
>NA|NA|TRBV28|TRBJ2-7
TGTGCCACCGGACCTTTGGGGACTGGGACCTACGAGCAGTACTTC
CATGPLGTGTYEQYF
>NA|NA|TRBV7-9|TRBJ2-1
TGTGCCCTAGGCTTTAACTCCTACAATGAGCAGTTCTTC
CALGFNSYNEQFF
>NA|NA|TRBV7-2|TRBJ1-5
TGTGCCAGCAGCTTCTCCGGGACGAACCACAATCAGCCCCAGCATTTT
CASSFSGTNHNQPQHF
>few|NA|TRBV28|TRBJ2-3
TGTGCCAGCAGTTTATGGCCCCTCGGGAGTGATACGCAGTATTTT
CASSLWPLGSDTQYF
>NA|NA|TRBV4-2|TRBJ1-4
TGTGCCAGCAGCCAAAGGCACAGGCGTGCAACTAATGAAGAACTGTTTTTT
CASSQRHRRATNEELFF
>few|TRBD2|TRBV10-3|TRBJ2-1
TGTGCCAACCTAGCGGGGCCAGGGGGTGAGCAGTTCTTC
CANLAGPGGEQFF
>NA|TRBD1|TRBV2|TRBJ2-2
TGTGCCAGCAACGGACAGGGGCTGAACACCGGGGAGCTGTTTTTT
CASNGQGLNTGELFF
>NA|TRBD1|TRBV28|TRBJ1-4
TGTGCCAGCAGTCAGATGGACAGGGGGGGGGAAAAACTGTTTTTT
CASSQMDRGGEKLFF
>NA|NA|TRBV19|TRBJ2-5
TGTGCCAGTAGTATAATTACAGAAGAGACCCAGTACTTC
CASSIITEETQYF
>many|TRBD2|TRBV12-3/TRBV12-4|TRBJ2-7
TGTGCCAGCAGTCCTGGGACTAGCGTTGCCTACGAGCAGTACTTC
CASSPGTSVAYEQYF
>few|TRBD1|TRBV18|TRBJ2-7
TGTGCCAGCTCACCACTCCGGACAGGGGAGTCCTACGAGCAGTACTTC
CASSPLRTGESYEQYF
>NA|TRBD1|TRBV4-2|TRBJ1-2
TGTGCCAGCAGCCGCTTAGGACAGGAAGCTAACTATGGCTACACCTTC
CASSRLGQEANYGYTF
>NA|NA|TRBV19|TRBJ2-3
TGTGCCAGTAGTCGTCCAGGGAGCACAGATACGCAGTATTTT
CASSRPGSTDTQYF
>NA|NA|TRBV6-6|TRBJ1-1
TGTGCCAGCAGTTACGGGCGGGGGGTGCTCAACACTGAAGCTTTCTTT
CASSYGRGVLNTEAFF
>many|TRBD2|TRBV20-1|TRBJ2-3
TGCAGTGCTAGGGGAGGGCCAGATACGCAGTATTTT
CSARGGPDTQYF
>NA|TRBD2|TRBV11-2|TRBJ2-3
TGTGCCAGCAGCTTTTTAGCGGGGGGGCGCCCAGATACGCAGTATTTT
CASSFLAGGRPDTQYF
>few|NA|TRBV6-5|TRBJ1-5
TGTGCCAGCAGGGAAGGGGGGCAGGGGTATCAGCCCCAGCATTTT
CASREGGQGYQPQHF
>NA|TRBD2|TRBV20-1|TRBJ2-7
TGCAGTGTTTCAATGGCGGGAGGGCCCCACGAGCAGTACTTC
CSVSMAGGPHEQYF
>NA|NA|TRBV12-3/TRBV12-4|TRBJ2-1
TGTGCCAGCAGTCCCTCAGGCACCTACGAGCAGTTCTTC
CASSPSGTYEQFF
>once|TRBD2|TRBV7-6|TRBJ2-1
TGTGCCAGCAGCGAAAGACTAGCTTCGTCCGGGAATGAGCAGTTCTTC
CASSERLASSGNEQFF
>NA|NA|TRBV20-1|TRBJ1-3
TGCACAGGGGTCTTTGGAAACACCATATATTTT
CTGVFGNTIYF
>few|TRBD2|TRBV24-1|TRBJ2-7
TGTGCCACCGGGGGACTAGCGGGGTCCAAGGGTTACAATGAGCAGTACTTC
CATGGLAGSKGYNEQYF
>few|NA|TRBV20-1|TRBJ2-7
TGCAGTGTAAGTTCGGGGTCCGAGCAGTACTTC
CSVSSGSEQYF
>NA|NA|TRBV21-1|TRBJ2-7
TGTGCCAGCAGCAAACCCAGGGACGAGCAGTACTTC
CASSKPRDEQYF
>many|NA|TRBV27|TRBJ2-5
TGTGCCAGCAGTCCTATTGGCCCAAGGGAGACCCAGTACTTC
CASSPIGPRETQYF
>few|NA|TRBV4-1|TRBJ1-4
TGCGCCAGCAGCCAAGTAGGAGGGTATGAAAAACTGTTTTTT
CASSQVGGYEKLFF
>many|TRBD2|TRBV6-2/TRBV6-3|TRBJ2-1
TGTGCCAGCAGTTACTCAGGACTAGCGGGGGGCCTAAGCTCCTACAATGAGCAGTTCTTC
CASSYSGLAGGLSSYNEQFF
>NA|NA|TRBV6-1|TRBJ1-5
TGTGCCAGCAGTGAAATGGAAGGGGGAAATCAGCCCCAGCATTTT
CASSEMEGGNQPQHF
>NA|NA|TRBV10-3|TRBJ1-1
TGTGCCATCAGTGAGCCCGGGGGCCGTACTGAAGCTTTCTTT
CAISEPGGRTEAFF
>NA|TRBD1|TRBV7-9|TRBJ2-5
TGTGCCAGCCGAAGACTGGGACAGGGGATATGGGAGACCCAGTACTTC
CASRRLGQGIWETQYF
>few|NA|TRBV10-3|TRBJ2-1
TGTGCCATTTCTAGTATAGGGGAGAATGAGCAGTTCTTC
CAISSIGENEQFF
>NA|NA|TRBV6-2/TRBV6-3|TRBJ2-3
TGTGCCAGCAGTTACACGGGACTAGATACGCAGTATTTT
CASSYTGLDTQYF
>NA|NA|TRBV15|TRBJ1-1
TGTGCCACCAGCAGAGCTACGGGCGAGGCTGAAGCTTTCTTT
CATSRATGEAEAFF
>NA|NA|TRBV6-2/TRBV6-3|TRBJ2-7
TGTGCCAGCACCCAGTGGCAGGGCTACGAGCAGTACTTC
CASTQWQGYEQYF
>NA|NA|TRBV11-2|TRBJ1-2
TGTGCCACCTTGGAGACTGCTTATGGCTACACCTTC
CATLETAYGYTF
>few|NA|TRBV20-1|TRBJ2-3
TGCAGTGCTAGAGATTTTATGAGGAGCACAGATACGCAGTATTTT
CSARDFMRSTDTQYF
>many|NA|TRBV28|TRBJ2-7
TGTGCCAGCAGAGCCTTCGGTGAGCCGTTGTACGAGCAGTACTTC
CASRAFGEPLYEQYF
>few|TRBD2|TRBV24-1|TRBJ2-3
TGTGCCACCAGTGATTCGAGGCTAGCGGGTAAAGCTGGGAACACAGATACGCAGTATTTT
CATSDSRLAGKAGNTDTQYF
>NA|NA|TRBV25-1|TRBJ2-7
TGTGCCAGCAGCGAAGAGGCCACTCCGAGCTCCTACAATGAGCAGTACTTC
CASSEEATPSSYNEQYF
>few|NA|TRBV4-2|TRBJ1-1
TGTGCCAGCAGCCCCTTCGGCATGCTGAACACTGAAGCTTTCTTT
CASSPFGMLNTEAFF
>many|NA|TRBV7-2|TRBJ2-1
TGTGCCAGCAGCTTAGCACGGCTAACAACCTACAATGAGCAGTTCTTC
CASSLARLTTYNEQFF
>few|NA|TRBV10-3|TRBJ2-3
TGTGCCATCAAAGGCAGGGGCCCCACAGATACGCAGTATTTT
CAIKGRGPTDTQYF
>NA|NA|TRBV5-6|TRBJ1-2
TGTGCCAGCAGCCCCTGGACATACTATGGCTACACCTTC
CASSPWTYYGYTF
>few|NA|TRBV28|TRBJ2-7
TGTGCCAGCAGTTTATGGGGGACCTACAATGAGCAGTACTTC
CASSLWGTYNEQYF
>NA|TRBD2|TRBV24-1|TRBJ2-1
TGTGCCACCAGTGATGGGACTAGCGGGATCTACAATGAGCAGTTCTTC
CATSDGTSGIYNEQFF
>NA|NA|TRBV20-1|TRBJ2-1
TGCAGTCCTTCGTCCCTAATGCCAGGTCGTGAGCAGTTCTTC
CSPSSLMPGREQFF
>many|NA|TRBV7-2|TRBJ2-7
TGTGCCAGCAGCTTAGTTTTAGGGAACTACGAGCAGTACTTC
CASSLVLGNYEQYF
>NA|NA|TRBV20-1|TRBJ2-5
TGCAGTGCACCTTGTGGTAGGGAGGAGACCCAGTACTTC
CSAPCGREETQYF
>few|NA|TRBV20-1|TRBJ2-1
TGCAGTGCTAGCCAGGGGAAGGGTGAGCAGTTCTTC
CSASQGKGEQFF
>few|NA|TRBV20-1|TRBJ1-4
TGCAGTGCTAGTCGGAGGGGTGGTGAAAAACTGTTTTTT
CSASRRGGEKLFF
>NA|NA|TRBV5-1|TRBJ2-5
TGCCCCAGCAGCTTGGGAGGCCAAGAGACCCAGTACTTC
CPSSLGGQETQYF
>NA|NA|TRBV20-1|TRBJ1-2
TGCAGTGCCCTGAGGGGGGACCCTAACTATGGCTACACCTTC
CSALRGDPNYGYTF
>few|NA|TRBV10-3|TRBJ2-1
TGTGCCATCACTCCAAGGGGGAGCTCCTACAATGAGCAGTTCTTC
CAITPRGSSYNEQFF
>NA|NA|TRBV12-3/TRBV12-4|TRBJ1-5
TGTGCCAGCACCGGACAGATCAATCAGCCCCAGCATTTT
CASTGQINQPQHF
>few|NA|TRBV20-1|TRBJ1-2
TGCAGTGCTAGGTATATCAGGGATGGCTACACCTTC
CSARYIRDGYTF
>NA|NA|TRBV2|TRBJ1-1
TGTGCCAGCAGTTATCGTCCACTCATGAACACTGAAGCTTTCTTT
CASSYRPLMNTEAFF
>once|NA|TRBV28|TRBJ1-6
TGTGCCGGCAGTCCCCCCAAGGTCGGGGGTAACGCTTCACCCCTCCACTTT
CAGSPPKVGGNASPLHF